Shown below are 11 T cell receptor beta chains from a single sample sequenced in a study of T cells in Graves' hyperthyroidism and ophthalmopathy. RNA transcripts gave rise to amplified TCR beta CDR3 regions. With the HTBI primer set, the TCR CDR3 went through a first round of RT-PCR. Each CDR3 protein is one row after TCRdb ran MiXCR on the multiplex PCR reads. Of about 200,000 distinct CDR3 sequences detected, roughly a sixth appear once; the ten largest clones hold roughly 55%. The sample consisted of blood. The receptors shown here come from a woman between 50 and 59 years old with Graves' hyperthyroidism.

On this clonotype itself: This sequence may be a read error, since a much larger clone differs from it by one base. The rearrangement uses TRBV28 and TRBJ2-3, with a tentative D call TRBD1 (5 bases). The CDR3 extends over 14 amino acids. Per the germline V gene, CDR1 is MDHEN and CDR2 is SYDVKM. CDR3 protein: CASSFTPPTGTQYF. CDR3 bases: TGTGCCAGCAGTTTCACCCCGCCCACAGGTACGCAGTATTTT. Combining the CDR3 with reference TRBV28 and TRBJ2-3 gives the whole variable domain DVKVTQSSRYLVKRTGEKVFLECVQDMDHENMFWYRQDPGLGLRLIYFSYDVKMKEKGDIPEGYSVSREKKERFSLILESASTNQTSMYLCASSFTPPTGTQYFGPGTRLTVL.

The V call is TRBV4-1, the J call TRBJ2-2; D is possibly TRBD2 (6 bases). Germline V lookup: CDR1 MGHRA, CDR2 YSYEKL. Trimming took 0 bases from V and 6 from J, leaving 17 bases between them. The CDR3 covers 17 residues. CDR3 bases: TGCGCCAGCAGCCAAGAGGCGGGCGGGATGGGGTCCGGGGAGCTGTTTTTT. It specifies CASSQEAGGMGSGELFF.

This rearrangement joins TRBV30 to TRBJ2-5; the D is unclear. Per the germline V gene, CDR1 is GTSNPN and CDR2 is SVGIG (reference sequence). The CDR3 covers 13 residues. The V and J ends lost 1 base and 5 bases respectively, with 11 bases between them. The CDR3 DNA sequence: TGTGCCTGGAGTGGAAGTTACGGGGAGACCCAGTACTTC. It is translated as CAWSGSYGETQYF.

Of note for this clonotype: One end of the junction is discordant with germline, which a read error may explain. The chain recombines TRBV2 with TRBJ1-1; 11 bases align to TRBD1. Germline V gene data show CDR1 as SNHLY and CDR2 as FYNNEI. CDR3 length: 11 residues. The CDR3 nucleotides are TGTGCCAGCAGATTACGGGACAGGGGGGACTTT. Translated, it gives CASRLRDRGDF.

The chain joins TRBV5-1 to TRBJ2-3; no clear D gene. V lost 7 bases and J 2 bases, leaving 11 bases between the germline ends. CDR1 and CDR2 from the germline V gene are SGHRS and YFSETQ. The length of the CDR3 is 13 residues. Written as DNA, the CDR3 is TGCGCCAGCCCTGGATCTCACACAGATACGCAGTATTTT. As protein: CASPGSHTDTQYF.

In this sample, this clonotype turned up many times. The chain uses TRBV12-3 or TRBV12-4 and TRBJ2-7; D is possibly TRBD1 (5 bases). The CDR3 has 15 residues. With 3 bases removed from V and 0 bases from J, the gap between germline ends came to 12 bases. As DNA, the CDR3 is TGTGCCAGCAGTTTGTCACAGGCGAGCTCCTACGAGCAGTACTTC. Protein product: CASSLSQASSYEQYF.

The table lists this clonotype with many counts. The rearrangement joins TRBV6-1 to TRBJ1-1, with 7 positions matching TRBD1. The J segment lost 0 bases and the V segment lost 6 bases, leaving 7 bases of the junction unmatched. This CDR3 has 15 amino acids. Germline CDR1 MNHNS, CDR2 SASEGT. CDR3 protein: CASRPPGQLNTEAFF. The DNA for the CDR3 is TGTGCCAGCAGGCCTCCGGGACAGCTGAACACTGAAGCTTTCTTT.

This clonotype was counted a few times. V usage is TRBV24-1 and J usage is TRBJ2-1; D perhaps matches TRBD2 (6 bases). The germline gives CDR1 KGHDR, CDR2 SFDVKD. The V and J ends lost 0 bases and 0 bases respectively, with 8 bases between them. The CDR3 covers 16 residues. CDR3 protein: CATSDLGGSSYNEQFF. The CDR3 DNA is TGTGCCACCAGTGATTTGGGGGGGAGCTCCTACAATGAGCAGTTCTTC.

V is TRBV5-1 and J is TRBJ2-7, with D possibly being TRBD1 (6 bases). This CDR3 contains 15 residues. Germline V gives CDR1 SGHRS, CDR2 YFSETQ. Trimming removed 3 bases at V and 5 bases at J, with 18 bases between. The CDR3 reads CASSSHNRVVNEQYF. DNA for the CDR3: TGCGCCAGCAGCTCCCACAACAGGGTCGTCAACGAGCAGTACTTC.

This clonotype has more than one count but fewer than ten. CDR3 nucleotide sequence: TGTGCCAGCAGCTTACCCCGACTTGGGACCGGGGAGCTGTTTTTT. Encoded protein: CASSLPRLGTGELFF. V is TRBV11-3 and J is TRBJ2-2; D gene ambiguous. The CDR3 contains 15 residues. The ends were cut back, 2 bases at V and 5 bases at J, with 12 bases in the middle. Germline CDR1 reads SGHNT; CDR2 reads YENEEA.

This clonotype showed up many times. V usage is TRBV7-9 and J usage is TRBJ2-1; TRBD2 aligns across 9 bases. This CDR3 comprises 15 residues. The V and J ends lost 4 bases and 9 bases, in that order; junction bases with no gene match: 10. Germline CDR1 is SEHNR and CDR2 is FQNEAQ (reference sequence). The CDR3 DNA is TGTGCCAGCAGCTCCGGACTAGCGTCGGCGGGTGAGCAGTTCTTC. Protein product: CASSSGLASAGEQFF.